Shown below are 25 T cell receptor beta chains from a single sample sequenced in a study of vaccination effects on CD4 cells after COVID-19 (dated by TCRdb to 2021 to 2024). In the ViraFEST assay, PBMC were stimulated with viral peptide pools, and TCR sequencing was then used to find antigen-specific CD4+ T cell clonotypes based on their expansion. After less than 13 days of culture, CD4+ T cells were isolated with the EasySep CD4+ T cell isolation kit. Library generation was performed with the immunoSEQ multiplex PCR assay. Imported from immuneACCESS, the table was reduced by TCRdb to in-frame sequences with V and J called. These copies leave out some clones; in studies compared against another copy, an unresolved V gene accounts for under half, and the cause of the remainder is not known. This sample comprises about 14,000 clones, less than 85% of them detected only once. The ten biggest clones cover under 30% of the sample.

The antigens of these receptors remain unknown. The source was CD4+ T cells from PBMCs cultured with HCoV-229E spike peptides, collected before COVID-19 vaccination. Per the publication, the cell subset or site label means: HCoV-229E spike overlapping peptide pool stimulation. The receptors shown here come from a human donor who received a COVID-19 vaccine.

This clone has only a few counts. The chain recombines TRBV27 with TRBJ2-1; D gene unclear. The CDR3 runs 16 residues. Germline V gives CDR1 MNHEY, CDR2 SMNVEV (reference sequence). V was cut by 8 bases and J by 2 bases, with 19 bases left in between. In DNA, the CDR3 is TGTGCCAGCGCCCTGGTCGGTGGCGGAGCCTACAATGAGCAGTTCTTC. Its protein is CASALVGGGAYNEQFF.

The V call is TRBV29-1, the J call TRBJ1-1; TRBD1 is a possible D gene (5 bases). From germline, CDR1 is SQVTM and CDR2 ANQGSEA. Trimming stripped 1 base from V and 1 base from J, with 7 bases between. The CDR3 extends over 13 amino acids. CDR3 protein: CSVEGQRNTEAFF. CDR3 DNA sequence: TGCAGCGTTGAAGGACAGAGGAACACTGAAGCTTTCTTT.

This sequence joins TRBV2 and TRBJ1-6; D gene ambiguous. V dropped 5 bases and J dropped 5 bases, with 1 base sitting between them. The V gene's germline CDR1 is SNHLY and CDR2 FYNNEI. The CDR3 loop spans 11 amino acids. The CDR3 DNA is TGTGCCAGCAGTAATAATTCACCCCTCCACTTT. Amino acid sequence: CASSNNSPLHF.

The chain couples TRBV5-6 to TRBJ2-1, with unresolved D. This CDR3 contains 13 residues. Germline loops: CDR1 SGHDT, CDR2 YYEEEE. V shed 1 base and J shed 6 bases, with 8 bases lying between them. DNA for the CDR3: TGTGCCAGCAGCTTGTCACTCCTCAATGAGCAGTTCTTC. It encodes CASSLSLLNEQFF.

The rearrangement links TRBV5-1 to TRBJ1-2, with TRBD1 matching over 7 bases. The CDR3 covers 13 residues. V lost 2 bases, J lost 7 bases, and 5 bases stayed unmatched. From germline, CDR1 is SGHRS and CDR2 YFSETQ. The CDR3 region has the DNA TGCGCCAGCAGCTTATCAGGGGGTACTGGCTACACCTTC. It yields the protein CASSLSGGTGYTF. The complete variable domain, with remaining parts taken from reference TRBV5-1 and TRBJ1-2, reads KAGVTQTPRYLIKTRGQQVTLSCSPISGHRSVSWYQQTPGQGLQFLFEYFSETQRNKGNFPGRFSGRQFSNSRSEMNVSTLELGDSALYLCASSLSGGTGYTFGSGTRLTVV.

The chain is built from TRBV28 and TRBJ2-7; D gene unclear. V lost 6 bases and J 5 bases, leaving 14 bases between the germline ends. The length of the CDR3 is 13 residues. In germline, CDR1 is MDHEN, CDR2 SYDVKM. As DNA, the CDR3 is TGTGCCAGCAGCCCCCCGACGGCCCACGAGCAGTACTTC. Protein product: CASSPPTAHEQYF.

The DNA for the CDR3 is TGCGCCAGCAGCTTGGGGGACAGGAATCAGCCCCAGCATTTT. It codes for CASSLGDRNQPQHF. V gene TRBV5-1 combines with J gene TRBJ1-5, with 8 bases that match TRBD1. The germline CDR1 and CDR2 sequences are SGHRS and YFSETQ. V trimming: 0 bases; J trimming: 4 bases; junction bases outside the gene matches: 0. The CDR3 sequence is 14 residues long.

This clone was observed a few times. V and J are TRBV2 and TRBJ1-5; no clear D gene. Deletions cut 1 base from V and 9 bases from J, with 7 bases between. The CDR3 is 12 amino acids. In germline, CDR1 is SNHLY, CDR2 FYNNEI. The CDR3, as DNA: TGTGCCAGCAGTGAAGAGGTCAGGCCCCAGCATTTT. This gives the protein CASSEEVRPQHF. The full variable domain, rest sourced from reference TRBV2 and TRBJ1-5, is EPEVTQTPSHQVTQMGQEVILRCVPISNHLYFYWYRQILGQKVEFLVSFYNNEISEKSEIFDDQFSVERPDGSNFTLKIRSTKLEDSAMYFCASSEEVRPQHFGDGTRLSIL.

The rearrangement uses TRBV2 and TRBJ2-7; 7 bases line up with TRBD2. The CDR3 has 13 residues. The trim removed 7 bases at V and 2 bases at J, leaving 5 bases unmatched. CDR1 and CDR2 from the germline V gene are SNHLY and FYNNEI. The CDR3 loop reads CASKWGGTYEQYF. CDR3 bases: TGTGCCAGCAAATGGGGGGGTACCTACGAGCAGTACTTC. Looking up the rest from reference TRBV2 and TRBJ2-7 gives the full variable domain: EPEVTQTPSHQVTQMGQEVILRCVPISNHLYFYWYRQILGQKVEFLVSFYNNEISEKSEIFDDQFSVERPDGSNFTLKIRSTKLEDSAMYFCASKWGGTYEQYFGPGTRLTVT.

The J gene is TRBJ2-3, the V gene TRBV6-1, with D possibly TRBD1 on 6 matching bases. The CDR3 runs to 17 residues. CDR1 is MNHNS and CDR2 is SASEGT in the germline V gene. The germline V and J ends were trimmed by 3 bases and 0 bases, with 16 bases remaining between them. The CDR3 reads CASSELRDIFSTDTQYF. The CDR3 DNA is TGTGCCAGCAGTGAGCTCCGGGACATCTTTAGCACAGATACGCAGTATTTT.

The chain links TRBV7-6 to TRBJ2-5; tentative D call: TRBD2 (5 bases). The germline V and J ends were trimmed by 3 bases and 7 bases, with 18 bases remaining between them. The CDR3 contains 15 residues. Per the germline V gene, CDR1 is SGHVS and CDR2 is FNYEAQ. Here the CDR3 reads CASSFPSRGEGTQYF. As DNA, the CDR3 is TGTGCCAGCAGCTTTCCTAGCCGGGGTGAGGGGACCCAGTACTTC.

The chain links TRBV29-1 to TRBJ2-7; D might be TRBD1 (6 bases). Germline V gene sequence: CDR1 SQVTM, CDR2 ANQGSEA. The germline V and J ends were trimmed by 4 bases and 7 bases, with 11 bases remaining between them. The CDR3 is 11 residues long. This CDR3 reads CSVGGHSEQYF. The DNA of the CDR3 is TGCAGCGTTGGGGGACATAGTGAGCAGTACTTC.

This chain uses TRBV7-2 with TRBJ2-3; 11 bases are shared with TRBD2. The CDR3 sequence is 18 residues long. Germline V gene lookup returns CDR1 SGHTA and CDR2 FQGNSA. Trimming took 5 bases from V and 2 from J; bases not matched to a gene: 12. In nucleotides, the CDR3 is TGTGCCAGCAGCATTGATGGGGGGACTAGCGGCATCACAGATACGCAGTATTTT. Encoded protein: CASSIDGGTSGITDTQYF.

This chain uses TRBV30 with TRBJ1-3, with D unclear. The CDR3 totals 14 residues. V lost 3 bases to trimming and J lost 0 bases, with 9 bases between them. From germline, CDR1 is GTSNPN and CDR2 SVGIG (reference sequence). The CDR3 loop is CAWRLGFSGNTIYF. CDR3 sequence (DNA): TGTGCCTGGAGACTGGGATTCTCTGGAAACACCATATATTTT.

The V and J genes are TRBV5-1 and TRBJ2-1, with TRBD2 matching 11 bases. V dropped 4 bases and J dropped 8; count of bases not matched to a gene: 11. Germline V gene lookup returns CDR1 SGHRS and CDR2 YFSETQ. The CDR3 spans 16 residues. The CDR3 DNA reads as TGCGCCAGCAGCGGTAGCGGGAGGGCCTCTACGGATGAGCAGTTCTTC. Its protein is CASSGSGRASTDEQFF.

The rearrangement joins TRBV9 to TRBJ2-2; tentative D call: TRBD1 (6 bases). V was pared by 0 bases and J by 5 bases, with 11 bases between. The CDR3 sequence is 15 residues long. In germline, CDR1 is SGDLS, CDR2 YYNGEE. CDR3 loop: CASSVGTALTGELFF. The CDR3 DNA reads as TGTGCCAGCAGCGTAGGGACAGCCTTAACCGGGGAGCTGTTTTTT.

A single count supports this clone. This chain connects TRBV27 to TRBJ1-4, with TRBD1 as a possible D gene (5 bases). Trimming removed 6 bases at V and 13 bases at J, with 21 bases between. CDR1 MNHEY and CDR2 SMNVEV come from the germline V gene (reference sequence). The CDR3 has 14 residues. The CDR3 protein is CASSQNLGGFGLFF. The CDR3 nucleotides are TGTGCCAGCAGCCAAAACCTCGGGGGGTTTGGACTGTTTTTT.

This chain links TRBV9 with TRBJ1-6; the D gene is possibly TRBD1 (6 bases). Trimming took 3 bases from V and 10 from J, leaving 11 bases between them. Germline CDR1 and CDR2: SGDLS and YYNGEE. The CDR3 loop spans 13 amino acids. CDR3 in DNA: TGTGCCAGCAGCGGATGGGGGGGCTCACCCCTCCACTTT. It is translated as CASSGWGGSPLHF.

The rearrangement joins TRBV5-1 to TRBJ2-4, with 14 nucleotides matching TRBD2. The trim removed 7 bases at V and 0 bases at J, leaving 12 bases unmatched. This CDR3 is 19 amino acids long. Germline assignment: CDR1 SGHRS and CDR2 YFSETQ. The CDR3 loop is CASSTGLAGGRAAKNIQYF. The CDR3 nucleotides are TGCGCCAGCTCGACCGGACTAGCGGGAGGAAGGGCAGCCAAAAACATTCAGTACTTC.

This sequence joins TRBV6-6 and TRBJ1-6; possibly TRBD1 for D (5 bases). The CDR3 has 17 amino acids. Trimming removed 5 bases at V and 0 bases at J, with 14 bases between. Germline V gives CDR1 MNHNY, CDR2 SVGAGI (reference sequence). CDR3 sequence (DNA): TGTGCCAGCAGTCGTCGGGGCGGGAGCTCCTATAATTCACCCCTCCACTTT. It translates to CASSRRGGSSYNSPLHF.

The V call is TRBV6-1, the J call TRBJ1-2; TRBD1 aligns across 8 bases. CDR1 is MNHNS and CDR2 is SASEGT in the germline V gene. The V gene end was trimmed by 2 bases and the J gene end by 7 bases; junction bases not matched to a gene: 9. The CDR3 length is 15 residues. The chain's CDR3 is CASSEQGQGARGYTF. CDR3 coding DNA: TGTGCCAGCAGTGAACAGGGGCAGGGGGCTCGTGGCTACACCTTC.

This clone was detected a few times. V and J are TRBV30 and TRBJ1-1; no firm D call. V shed 2 bases and J shed 0 bases, with 7 bases lying between them. The CDR3 is 13 residues long. Per the germline V gene, CDR1 is GTSNPN and CDR2 is SVGIG (reference sequence). The CDR3 DNA is TGTGCCTGGAGTTTCGACATGAACACTGAAGCTTTCTTT. It translates to CAWSFDMNTEAFF. Full variable domain (missing parts from reference TRBV30 and TRBJ1-1): SQTIHQWPATLVQPVGSPLSLECTVEGTSNPNLYWYRQAAGRGLQLLFYSVGIGQISSEVPQNLSASRPQDRQFILSSKKLLLSDSGFYLCAWSFDMNTEAFFGQGTRLTVV.

This chain uses TRBV2 with TRBJ1-5; a possible D gene is TRBD1 (5 bases). The germline V and J ends were trimmed by 2 bases and 6 bases, with 11 bases remaining between them. Germline V lookup: CDR1 SNHLY, CDR2 FYNNEI. There are 14 residues in the CDR3. CDR3 in DNA: TGTGCCAGCAGTGAATTCCAGGGTTTTCAGCCCCAGCATTTT. Its protein product is CASSEFQGFQPQHF.

The chain links TRBV7-9 to TRBJ2-3; 14 positions match TRBD2. Unmatched junction bases numbered 0, after V lost 1 base and J lost 3 bases. Germline loops: CDR1 SEHNR, CDR2 FQNEAQ (reference sequence). The CDR3 runs to 16 residues. The CDR3 DNA is TGTGCCAGCAGCTTAGGGACTAGCGGGGGGACAGATACGCAGTATTTT. This sequence encodes CASSLGTSGGTDTQYF.

The table lists this clone with a count of one. The rearrangement links TRBV5-5 to TRBJ1-4; D unclear. Per the germline V gene, CDR1 is SGHKS and CDR2 is YYEKEE (reference sequence). The germline V and J ends were trimmed by 2 bases and 8 bases, with 10 bases remaining between them. The CDR3 totals 13 residues. The CDR3 DNA follows: TGTGCCAGCAGCTTTACAGCCAAAGAAAAACTGTTTTTT. This encodes CASSFTAKEKLFF.